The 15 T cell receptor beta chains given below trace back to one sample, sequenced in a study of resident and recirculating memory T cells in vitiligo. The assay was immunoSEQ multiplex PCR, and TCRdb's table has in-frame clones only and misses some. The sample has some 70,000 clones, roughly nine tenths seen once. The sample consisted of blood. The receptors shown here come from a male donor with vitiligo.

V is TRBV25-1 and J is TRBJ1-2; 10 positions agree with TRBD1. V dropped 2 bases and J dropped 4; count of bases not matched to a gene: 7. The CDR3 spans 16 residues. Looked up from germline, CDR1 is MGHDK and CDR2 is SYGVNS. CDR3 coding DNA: TGTGCCAGCAGTGAAGGGGGACAGGGGCCGGGCTATGGCTACACCTTC. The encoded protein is CASSEGGQGPGYGYTF.

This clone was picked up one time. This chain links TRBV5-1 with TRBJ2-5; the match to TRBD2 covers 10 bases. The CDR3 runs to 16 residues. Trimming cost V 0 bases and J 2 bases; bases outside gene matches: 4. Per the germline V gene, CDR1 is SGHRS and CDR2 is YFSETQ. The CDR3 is CASSLDTSGAQETQYF. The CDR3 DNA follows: TGCGCCAGCAGCTTGGACACTAGCGGGGCGCAAGAGACCCAGTACTTC.

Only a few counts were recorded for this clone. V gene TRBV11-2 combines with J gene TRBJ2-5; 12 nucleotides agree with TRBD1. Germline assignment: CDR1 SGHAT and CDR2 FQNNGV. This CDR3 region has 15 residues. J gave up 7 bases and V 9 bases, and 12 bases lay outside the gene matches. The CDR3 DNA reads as TGTGCCAGTACCCAGGGGACAGGGGGCATTACGACCCAGTACTTC. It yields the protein CASTQGTGGITTQYF.

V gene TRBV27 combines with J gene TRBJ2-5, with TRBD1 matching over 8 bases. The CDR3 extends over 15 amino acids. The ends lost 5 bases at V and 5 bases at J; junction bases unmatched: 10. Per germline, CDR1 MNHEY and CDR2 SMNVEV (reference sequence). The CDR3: CASSHRTGKGETQYF. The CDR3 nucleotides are TGTGCCAGCAGTCATCGGACAGGGAAGGGGGAGACCCAGTACTTC.

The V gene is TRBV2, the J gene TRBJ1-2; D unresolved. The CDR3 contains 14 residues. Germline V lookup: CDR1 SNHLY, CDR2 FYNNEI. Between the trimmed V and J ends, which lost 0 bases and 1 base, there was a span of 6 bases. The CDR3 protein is CASSEARVNYGYTF. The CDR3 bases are TGTGCCAGCAGTGAAGCGCGGGTTAACTATGGCTACACCTTC.

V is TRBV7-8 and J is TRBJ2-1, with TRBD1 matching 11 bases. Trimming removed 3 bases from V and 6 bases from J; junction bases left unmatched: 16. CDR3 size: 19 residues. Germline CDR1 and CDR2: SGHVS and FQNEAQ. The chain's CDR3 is CASSFPTVFGQGAINEQFF. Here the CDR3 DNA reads TGTGCCAGCAGCTTTCCCACTGTTTTTGGACAGGGGGCGATCAATGAGCAGTTCTTC. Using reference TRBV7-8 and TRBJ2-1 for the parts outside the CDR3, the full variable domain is GAGVSQSPRYKVAKRGQDVALRCDPISGHVSLFWYQQALGQGPEFLTYFQNEAQLDKSGLPSDRFFAERPEGSVSTLKIQRTQQEDSAVYLCASSFPTVFGQGAINEQFFGPGTRLTVL.

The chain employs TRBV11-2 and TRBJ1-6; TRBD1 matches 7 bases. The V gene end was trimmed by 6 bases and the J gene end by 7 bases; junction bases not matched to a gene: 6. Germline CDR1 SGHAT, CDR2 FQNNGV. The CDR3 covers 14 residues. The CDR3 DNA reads TGTGCCAGCAGTACCGGGACAGAAAATTCACCCCTCCACTTT. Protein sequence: CASSTGTENSPLHF.

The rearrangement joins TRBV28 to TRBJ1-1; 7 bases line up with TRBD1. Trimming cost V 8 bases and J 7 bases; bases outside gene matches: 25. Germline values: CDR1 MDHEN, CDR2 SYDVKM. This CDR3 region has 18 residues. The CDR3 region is CASLTPGDPRDSKNEAFF. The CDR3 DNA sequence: TGTGCCAGCCTAACACCTGGCGACCCCCGGGACAGCAAGAATGAAGCTTTCTTT.

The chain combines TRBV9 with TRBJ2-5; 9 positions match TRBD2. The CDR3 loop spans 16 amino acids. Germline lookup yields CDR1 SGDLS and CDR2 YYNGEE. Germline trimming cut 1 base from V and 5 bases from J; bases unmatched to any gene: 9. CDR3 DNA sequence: TGTGCCAGCAGCGTACGAGCTAGCGGGGCACTCGAGACCCAGTACTTC. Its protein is CASSVRASGALETQYF. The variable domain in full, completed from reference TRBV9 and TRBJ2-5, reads DSGVTQTPKHLITATGQRVTLRCSPRSGDLSVYWYQQSLDQGLQFLIQYYNGEERAKGNILERFSAQQFPDLHSELNLSSLELGDSALYFCASSVRASGALETQYFGPGTRLLVL.

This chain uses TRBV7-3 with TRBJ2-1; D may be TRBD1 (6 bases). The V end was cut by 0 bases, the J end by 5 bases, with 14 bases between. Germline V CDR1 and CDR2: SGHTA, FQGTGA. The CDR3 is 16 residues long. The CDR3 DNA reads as TGTGCCAGCAGCTTAACTGCGGACAGTCACAACAATGAGCAGTTCTTC. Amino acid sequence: CASSLTADSHNNEQFF.

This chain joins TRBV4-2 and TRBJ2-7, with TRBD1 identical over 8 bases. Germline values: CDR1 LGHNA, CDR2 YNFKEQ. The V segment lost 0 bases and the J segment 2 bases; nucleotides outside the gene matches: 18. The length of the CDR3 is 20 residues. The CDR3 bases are TGTGCCAGCAGCCAAGAAGCTAGGACAGGGCTACTCCACTCGCCCTACGAGCAGTACTTC. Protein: CASSQEARTGLLHSPYEQYF.

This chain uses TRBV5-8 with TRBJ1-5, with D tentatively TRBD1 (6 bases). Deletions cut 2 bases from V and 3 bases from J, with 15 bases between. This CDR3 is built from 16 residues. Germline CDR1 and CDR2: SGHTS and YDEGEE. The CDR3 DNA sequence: TGTGCCAGCAGCTTCACAGGGTTTTCCGACAATCAGCCCCAGCATTTT. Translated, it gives CASSFTGFSDNQPQHF.

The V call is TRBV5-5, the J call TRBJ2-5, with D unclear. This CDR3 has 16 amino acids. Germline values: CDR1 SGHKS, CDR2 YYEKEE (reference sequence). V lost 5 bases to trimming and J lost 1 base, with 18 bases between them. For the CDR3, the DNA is TGTGCCAGCAGTCTGTCTCCCACCGACTTCCAAGAGACCCAGTACTTC. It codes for CASSLSPTDFQETQYF. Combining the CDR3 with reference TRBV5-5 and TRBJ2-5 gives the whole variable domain DAGVTQSPTHLIKTRGQQVTLRCSPISGHKSVSWYQQVLGQGPQFIFQYYEKEERGRGNFPDRFSARQFPNYSSELNVNALLLGDSALYLCASSLSPTDFQETQYFGPGTRLLVL.

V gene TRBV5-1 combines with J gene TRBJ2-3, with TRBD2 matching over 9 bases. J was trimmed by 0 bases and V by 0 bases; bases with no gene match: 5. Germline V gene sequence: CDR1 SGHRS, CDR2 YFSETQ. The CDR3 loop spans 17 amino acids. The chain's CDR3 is CASSLAPSGASTDTQYF. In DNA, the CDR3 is TGCGCCAGCAGCTTGGCGCCTAGCGGGGCTAGCACAGATACGCAGTATTTT.

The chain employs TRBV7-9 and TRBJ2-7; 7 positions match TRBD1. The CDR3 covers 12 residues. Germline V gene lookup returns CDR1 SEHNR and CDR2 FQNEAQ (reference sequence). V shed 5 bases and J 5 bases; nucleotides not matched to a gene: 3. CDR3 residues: CASSETGDEQYF. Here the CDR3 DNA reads TGTGCCAGCAGCGAAACAGGGGACGAGCAGTACTTC. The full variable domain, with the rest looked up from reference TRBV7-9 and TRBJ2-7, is DTGVSQNPRHKITKRGQNVTFRCDPISEHNRLYWYRQTLGQGPEFLTYFQNEAQLEKSRLLSDRFSAERPKGSFSTLEIQRTEQGDSAMYLCASSETGDEQYFGPGTRLTVT.